This T cell receptor beta chain was observed in a study of Ad26.COV2.S vaccination and SARS-CoV-2 variants. V was clipped by 5 bases and J by 4 bases; unmatched bases: 12. Germline V gene lookup returns CDR1 MNHEY and CDR2 SVGEGT. This CDR3 is 16 amino acids long. TCRdb keeps only in-frame clones here, not all; method: immunoSEQ multiplex PCR. This table has about 400,000 clones, roughly 88% appearing once. Regarding treatment: some 19 received Ad26.COV2.S at low or high dose, single or two shots; 5 received placebo; per-sample allocation not given. The investigators took samples on day 63 after the first vaccine or placebo injection.

This TCR came from a person aged 18 to 65 who received the Ad26.COV2.S COVID-19 vaccine or a placebo. V and J are TRBV6-2 or TRBV6-3 and TRBJ2-7, with TRBD2 identical over 9 bases. Sample: peripheral blood, taken in a trial of Ad26.COV2.S vaccine versus placebo. CDR3 nucleotide sequence: TGTGCCAGCAGTGACACTAGCGCGGGGGGGCGTTACGAGCAGTACTTC. The encoded protein is CASSDTSAGGRYEQYF.